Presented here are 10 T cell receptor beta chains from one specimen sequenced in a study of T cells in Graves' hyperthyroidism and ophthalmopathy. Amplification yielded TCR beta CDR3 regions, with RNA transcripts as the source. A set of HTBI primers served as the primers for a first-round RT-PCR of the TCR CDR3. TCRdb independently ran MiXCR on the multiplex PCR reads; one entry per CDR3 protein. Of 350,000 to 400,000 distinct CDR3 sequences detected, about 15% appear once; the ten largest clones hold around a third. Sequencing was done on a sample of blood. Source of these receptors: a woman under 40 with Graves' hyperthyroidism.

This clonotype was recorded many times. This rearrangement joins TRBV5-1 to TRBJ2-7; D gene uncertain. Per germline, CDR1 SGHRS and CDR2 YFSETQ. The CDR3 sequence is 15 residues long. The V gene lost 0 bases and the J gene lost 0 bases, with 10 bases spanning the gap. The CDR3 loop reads CASSLGQANSYEQYF. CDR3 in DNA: TGCGCCAGCAGCTTGGGCCAGGCAAACTCCTACGAGCAGTACTTC.

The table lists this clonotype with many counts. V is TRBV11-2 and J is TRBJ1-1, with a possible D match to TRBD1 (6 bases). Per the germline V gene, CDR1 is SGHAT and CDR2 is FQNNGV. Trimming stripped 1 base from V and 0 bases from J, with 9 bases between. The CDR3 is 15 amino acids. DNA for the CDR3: TGTGCCAGCAGCTTAGGACAGGCCATGAACACTGAAGCTTTCTTT. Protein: CASSLGQAMNTEAFF.

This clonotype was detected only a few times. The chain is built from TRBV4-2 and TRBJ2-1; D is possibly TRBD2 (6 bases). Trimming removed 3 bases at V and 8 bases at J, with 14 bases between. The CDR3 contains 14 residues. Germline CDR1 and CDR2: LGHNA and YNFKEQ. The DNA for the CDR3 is TGTGCCAGCAGCCATCCGGGACTGGCGGATGAGCAGTTCTTC. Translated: CASSHPGLADEQFF.

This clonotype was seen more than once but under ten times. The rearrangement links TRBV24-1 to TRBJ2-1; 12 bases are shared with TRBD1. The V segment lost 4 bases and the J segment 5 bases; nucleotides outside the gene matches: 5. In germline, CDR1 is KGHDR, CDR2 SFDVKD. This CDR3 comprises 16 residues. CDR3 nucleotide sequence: TGTGCCACCAGTGACGAGGGACAGGGGGCGCACAATGAGCAGTTCTTC. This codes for CATSDEGQGAHNEQFF.

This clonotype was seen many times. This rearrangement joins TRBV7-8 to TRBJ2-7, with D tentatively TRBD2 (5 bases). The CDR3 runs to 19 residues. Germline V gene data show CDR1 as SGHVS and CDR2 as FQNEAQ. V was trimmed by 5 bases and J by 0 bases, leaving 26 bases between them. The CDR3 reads CASSPRVGGPTLNSYEQYF. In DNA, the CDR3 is TGTGCCAGCAGCCCGAGGGTCGGAGGTCCTACCCTCAACTCCTACGAGCAGTACTTC. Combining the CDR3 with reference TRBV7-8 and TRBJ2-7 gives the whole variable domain GAGVSQSPRYKVAKRGQDVALRCDPISGHVSLFWYQQALGQGPEFLTYFQNEAQLDKSGLPSDRFFAERPEGSVSTLKIQRTQQEDSAVYLCASSPRVGGPTLNSYEQYFGPGTRLTVT.

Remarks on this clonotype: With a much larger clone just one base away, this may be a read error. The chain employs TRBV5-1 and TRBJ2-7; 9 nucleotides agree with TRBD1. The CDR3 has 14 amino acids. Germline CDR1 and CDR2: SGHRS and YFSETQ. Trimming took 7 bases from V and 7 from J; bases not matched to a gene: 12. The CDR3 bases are TGCGCCAGCCGGGACAGGGTCAATAGGGATGAGCAGTACTTC. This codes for CASRDRVNRDEQYF.

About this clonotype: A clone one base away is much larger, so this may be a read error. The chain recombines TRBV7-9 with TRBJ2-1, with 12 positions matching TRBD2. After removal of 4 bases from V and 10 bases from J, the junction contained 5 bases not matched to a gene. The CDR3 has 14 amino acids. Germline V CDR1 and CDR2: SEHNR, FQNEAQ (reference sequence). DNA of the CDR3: TGTGCCAGCAGCTGGACTAGCGGGACAGGCGAGCAGTTCTTC. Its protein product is CASSWTSGTGEQFF. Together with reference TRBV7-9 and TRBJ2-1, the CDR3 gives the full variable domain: DTGVSQNPRHKITKRGQNVTFRCDPISEHNRLYWYRQTLGQGPEFLTYFQNEAQLEKSRLLSDRFSAERPKGSFSTLEIQRTEQGDSAMYLCASSWTSGTGEQFFGPGTRLTVL.

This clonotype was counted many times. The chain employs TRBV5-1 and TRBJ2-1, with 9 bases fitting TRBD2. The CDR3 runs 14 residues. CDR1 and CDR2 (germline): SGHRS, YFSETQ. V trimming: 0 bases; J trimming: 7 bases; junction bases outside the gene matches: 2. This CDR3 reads CASSLGTSANEQFF. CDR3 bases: TGCGCCAGCAGCTTGGGGACTAGCGCAAATGAGCAGTTCTTC.

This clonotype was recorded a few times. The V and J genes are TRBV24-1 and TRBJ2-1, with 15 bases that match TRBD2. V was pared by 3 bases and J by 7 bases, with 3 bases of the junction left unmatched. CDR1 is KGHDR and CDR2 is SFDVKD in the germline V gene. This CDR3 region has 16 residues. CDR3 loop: CATSDPGLAGGNEQFF. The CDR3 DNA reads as TGTGCCACCAGTGATCCCGGACTAGCGGGAGGGAATGAGCAGTTCTTC.

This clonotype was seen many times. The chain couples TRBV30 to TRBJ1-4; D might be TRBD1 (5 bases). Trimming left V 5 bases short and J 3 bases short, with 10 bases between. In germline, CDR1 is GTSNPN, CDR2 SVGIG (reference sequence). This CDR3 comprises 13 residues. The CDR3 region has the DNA TGTGCCTGGGGAGGGGTGGCTAATGAAAAACTGTTTTTT. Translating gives CAWGGVANEKLFF.